This T cell receptor (beta chain) came from a study of blood T cell repertoires in COVID-19. V gave up 1 base and J gave up 7 bases, with 7 bases separating them. Looked up from germline, CDR1 is SGHAT and CDR2 is FQNNGV. The CDR3 is 12 residues long. The data were produced by immunoSEQ multiplex PCR, yet TCRdb's version contains in-frame clones alone and is incomplete. Of around 700,000 clones in the sample, around 90% were seen once. This clone was seen once. Different DNA sequences within this sample yield the same CDR3. The genes are TRBV11-2 and TRBJ1-1; D possibly corresponds to TRBD1 (5 bases). The receptor comes from a woman between 18 and 29 years old with acute or convalescent COVID-19. Sequencing was performed on peripheral blood. Here the CDR3 DNA reads TGTGCCAGCAGCTTAGGCCAGGGTGAAGCTTTCTTT. Protein product: CASSLGQGEAFF.